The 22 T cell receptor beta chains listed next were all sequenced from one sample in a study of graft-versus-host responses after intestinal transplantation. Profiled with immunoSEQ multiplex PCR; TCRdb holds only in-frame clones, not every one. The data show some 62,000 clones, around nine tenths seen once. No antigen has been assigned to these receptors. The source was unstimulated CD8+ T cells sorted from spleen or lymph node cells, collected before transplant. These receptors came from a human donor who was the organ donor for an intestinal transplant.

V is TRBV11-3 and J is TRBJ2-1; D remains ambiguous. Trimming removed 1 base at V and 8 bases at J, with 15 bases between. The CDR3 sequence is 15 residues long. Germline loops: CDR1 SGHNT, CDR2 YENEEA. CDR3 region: CASSLASGAADEQFF. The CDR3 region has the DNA TGTGCCAGCAGCTTAGCTAGTGGAGCCGCGGATGAGCAGTTCTTC.

The CDR3 sequence is CASSPLAGWFVGDEQYF. In DNA form, the CDR3 reads TGTGCCAGCAGCCCCCTGGCAGGGTGGTTCGTAGGAGACGAGCAGTACTTC. The rearrangement joins TRBV9 to TRBJ2-7; a weak D match, TRBD1 (5 bases). This CDR3 is 17 amino acids long. The V gene lost 4 bases and the J gene lost 5 bases, with 25 bases spanning the gap. Germline V gene sequence: CDR1 SGDLS, CDR2 YYNGEE. Together with reference TRBV9 and TRBJ2-7, the CDR3 gives the full variable domain: DSGVTQTPKHLITATGQRVTLRCSPRSGDLSVYWYQQSLDQGLQFLIQYYNGEERAKGNILERFSAQQFPDLHSELNLSSLELGDSALYFCASSPLAGWFVGDEQYFGPGTRLTVT.

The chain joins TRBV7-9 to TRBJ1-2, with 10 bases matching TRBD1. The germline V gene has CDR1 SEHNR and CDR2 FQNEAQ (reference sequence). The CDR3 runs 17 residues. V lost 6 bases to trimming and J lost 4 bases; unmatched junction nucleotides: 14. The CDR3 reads CASRPVGQGLKGYGYTF. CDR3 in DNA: TGTGCCAGCAGGCCGGTGGGACAGGGGTTAAAGGGCTATGGCTACACCTTC.

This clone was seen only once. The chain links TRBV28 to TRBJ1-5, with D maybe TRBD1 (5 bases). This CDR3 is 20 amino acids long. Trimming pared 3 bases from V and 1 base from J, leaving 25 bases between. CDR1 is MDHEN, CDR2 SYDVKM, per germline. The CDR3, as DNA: TGTGCCAGCAGTTTTTGGCGTCCAGGGTTTCTTGGTATAAGCAATCAGCCCCAGCATTTT. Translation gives CASSFWRPGFLGISNQPQHF. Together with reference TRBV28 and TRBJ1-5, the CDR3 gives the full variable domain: DVKVTQSSRYLVKRTGEKVFLECVQDMDHENMFWYRQDPGLGLRLIYFSYDVKMKEKGDIPEGYSVSREKKERFSLILESASTNQTSMYLCASSFWRPGFLGISNQPQHFGDGTRLSIL.

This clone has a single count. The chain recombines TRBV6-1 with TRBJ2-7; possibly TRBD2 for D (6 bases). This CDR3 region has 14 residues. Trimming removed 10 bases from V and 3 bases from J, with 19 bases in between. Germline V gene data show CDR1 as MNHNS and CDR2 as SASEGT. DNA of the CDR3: TGTGCCACATCGCAACCGGGACTGAACTACGAGCAGTACTTC. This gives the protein CATSQPGLNYEQYF.

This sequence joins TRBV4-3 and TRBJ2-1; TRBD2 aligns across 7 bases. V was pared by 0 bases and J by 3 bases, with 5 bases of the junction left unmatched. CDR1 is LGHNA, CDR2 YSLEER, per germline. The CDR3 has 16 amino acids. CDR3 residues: CASSQEGGGIYNEQFF. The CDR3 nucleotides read TGCGCCAGCAGCCAAGAGGGCGGGGGTATCTACAATGAGCAGTTCTTC.

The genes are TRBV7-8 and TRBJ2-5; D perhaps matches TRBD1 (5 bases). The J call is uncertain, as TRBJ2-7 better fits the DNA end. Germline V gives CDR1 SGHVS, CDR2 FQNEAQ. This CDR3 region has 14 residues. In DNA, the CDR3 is TGTGCCAGCAGCGAAGACAGCAACTCCTACGAGCAGTACTTC. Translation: CASSEDSNSYEQYF.

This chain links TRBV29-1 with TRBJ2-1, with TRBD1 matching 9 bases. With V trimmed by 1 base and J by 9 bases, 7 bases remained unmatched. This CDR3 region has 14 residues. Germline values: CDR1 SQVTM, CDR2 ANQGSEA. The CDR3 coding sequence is TGCAGCGTTGAAGGGGGACAGGGCAGCCTTGAGCAGTTCTTC. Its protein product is CSVEGGQGSLEQFF.

The CDR3 region has the DNA TGCGCCAGCAGCTATAGCGGGAAAGACGAGCAGTACTTC. Protein sequence: CASSYSGKDEQYF. This rearrangement joins TRBV5-1 to TRBJ2-7, with 8 bases matching TRBD2. Germline V lookup: CDR1 SGHRS, CDR2 YFSETQ. V dropped 3 bases and J dropped 5; count of bases not matched to a gene: 4. This CDR3 has 13 residues.

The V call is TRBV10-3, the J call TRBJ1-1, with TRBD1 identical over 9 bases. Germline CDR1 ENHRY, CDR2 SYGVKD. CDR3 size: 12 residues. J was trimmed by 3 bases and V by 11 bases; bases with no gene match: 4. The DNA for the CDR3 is TGTGCCGTTAGGACAGGGGACACTGAAGCTTTCTTT. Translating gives CAVRTGDTEAFF.

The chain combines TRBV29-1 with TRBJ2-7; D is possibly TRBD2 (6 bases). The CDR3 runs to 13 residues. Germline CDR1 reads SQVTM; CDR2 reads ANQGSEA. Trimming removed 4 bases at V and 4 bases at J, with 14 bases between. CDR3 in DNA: TGCAGCGTTGTTCGCAGGGACTCTTACGAGCAGTACTTC. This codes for CSVVRRDSYEQYF.

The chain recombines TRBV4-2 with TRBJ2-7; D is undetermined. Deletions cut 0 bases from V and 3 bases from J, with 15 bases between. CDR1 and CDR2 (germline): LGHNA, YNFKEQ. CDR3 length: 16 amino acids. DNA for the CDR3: TGTGCCAGCAGCCAAGATATCAGCGAAGATATCTACGAGCAGTACTTC. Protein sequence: CASSQDISEDIYEQYF.

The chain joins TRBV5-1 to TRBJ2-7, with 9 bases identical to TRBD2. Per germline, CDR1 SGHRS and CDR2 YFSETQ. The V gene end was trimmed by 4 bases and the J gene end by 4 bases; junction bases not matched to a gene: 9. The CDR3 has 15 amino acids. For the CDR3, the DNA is TGCGCCAGCAGCCCGGATGGACTAGCGATTTACGAGCAGTACTTC. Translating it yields CASSPDGLAIYEQYF.

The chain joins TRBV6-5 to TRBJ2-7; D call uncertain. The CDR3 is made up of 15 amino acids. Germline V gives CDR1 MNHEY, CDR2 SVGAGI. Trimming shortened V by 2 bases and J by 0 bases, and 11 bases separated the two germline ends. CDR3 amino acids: CASSYGRGRSYEQYF. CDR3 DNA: TGTGCCAGCAGTTACGGTCGCGGTCGCTCCTACGAGCAGTACTTC.

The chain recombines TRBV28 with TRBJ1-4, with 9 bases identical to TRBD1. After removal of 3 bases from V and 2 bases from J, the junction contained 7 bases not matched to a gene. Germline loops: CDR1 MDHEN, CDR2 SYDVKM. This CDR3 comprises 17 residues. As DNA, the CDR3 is TGTGCCAGCAGTTTGACTCGACAGGGGGGGACTAATGAAAAACTGTTTTTT. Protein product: CASSLTRQGGTNEKLFF.

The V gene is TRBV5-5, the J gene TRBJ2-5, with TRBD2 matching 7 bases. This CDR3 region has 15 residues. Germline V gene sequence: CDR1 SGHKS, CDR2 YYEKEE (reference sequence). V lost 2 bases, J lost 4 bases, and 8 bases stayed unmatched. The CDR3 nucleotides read TGTGCCAGCAGCTTCCGACGGGGAGGGACAGAGACCCAGTACTTC. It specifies CASSFRRGGTETQYF.

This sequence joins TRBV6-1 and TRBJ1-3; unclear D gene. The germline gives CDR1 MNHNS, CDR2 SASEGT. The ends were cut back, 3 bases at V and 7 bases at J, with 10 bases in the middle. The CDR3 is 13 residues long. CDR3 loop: CASSDWTANTIYF. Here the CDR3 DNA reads TGTGCCAGCAGTGACTGGACTGCGAACACCATATATTTT.

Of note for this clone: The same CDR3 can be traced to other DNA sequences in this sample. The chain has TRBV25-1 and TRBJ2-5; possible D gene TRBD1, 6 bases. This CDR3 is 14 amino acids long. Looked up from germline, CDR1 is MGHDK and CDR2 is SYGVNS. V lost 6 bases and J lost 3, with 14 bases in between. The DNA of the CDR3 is TGTGCCAGCAGCCCCGGACCAGGGGAAGAGACCCAGTACTTC. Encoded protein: CASSPGPGEETQYF.

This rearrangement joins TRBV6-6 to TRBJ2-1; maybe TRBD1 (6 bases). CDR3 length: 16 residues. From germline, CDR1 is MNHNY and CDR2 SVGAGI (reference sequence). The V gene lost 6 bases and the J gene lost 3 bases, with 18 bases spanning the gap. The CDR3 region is CASRKEGGPYYNEQFF. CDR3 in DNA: TGTGCCAGCAGGAAAGAAGGGGGACCGTACTACAATGAGCAGTTCTTC.

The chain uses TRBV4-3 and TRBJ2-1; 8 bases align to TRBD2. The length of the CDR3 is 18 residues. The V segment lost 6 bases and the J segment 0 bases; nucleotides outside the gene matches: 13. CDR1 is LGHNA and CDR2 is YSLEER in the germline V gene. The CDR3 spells CASSFDSQTSVSYNEQFF. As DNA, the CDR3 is TGCGCCAGCAGTTTTGACTCCCAGACTAGCGTCTCCTACAATGAGCAGTTCTTC.

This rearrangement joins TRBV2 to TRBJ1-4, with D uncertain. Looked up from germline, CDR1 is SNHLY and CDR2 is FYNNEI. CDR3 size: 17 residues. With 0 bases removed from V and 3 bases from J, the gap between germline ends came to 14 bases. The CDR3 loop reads CASSEAPINRANEKLFF. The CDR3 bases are TGTGCCAGCAGTGAAGCCCCTATAAATCGGGCTAATGAAAAACTGTTTTTT. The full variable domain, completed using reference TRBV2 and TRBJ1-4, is EPEVTQTPSHQVTQMGQEVILRCVPISNHLYFYWYRQILGQKVEFLVSFYNNEISEKSEIFDDQFSVERPDGSNFTLKIRSTKLEDSAMYFCASSEAPINRANEKLFFGSGTQLSVL.

CDR3 sequence (DNA): TGTGCCAGCAGCCCTCACGGCCCGGGACAGTGGGTCTACGAGCAGTACTTC. Residues: CASSPHGPGQWVYEQYF. The V call is TRBV11-1, the J call TRBJ2-7, with TRBD1 matching over 7 bases. Trimming at V came to 5 bases and at J to 3 bases, leaving 16 bases not matched to a gene. The CDR3 runs 17 residues. Germline V gene data show CDR1 as SGHAT and CDR2 as FQDESV (reference sequence). Looking up the rest from reference TRBV11-1 and TRBJ2-7 gives the full variable domain: EAEVAQSPRYKITEKSQAVAFWCDPISGHATLYWYRQILGQGPELLVQFQDESVVDDSQLPKDRFSAERLKGVDSTLKIQPAELGDSAMYLCASSPHGPGQWVYEQYFGPGTRLTVT.